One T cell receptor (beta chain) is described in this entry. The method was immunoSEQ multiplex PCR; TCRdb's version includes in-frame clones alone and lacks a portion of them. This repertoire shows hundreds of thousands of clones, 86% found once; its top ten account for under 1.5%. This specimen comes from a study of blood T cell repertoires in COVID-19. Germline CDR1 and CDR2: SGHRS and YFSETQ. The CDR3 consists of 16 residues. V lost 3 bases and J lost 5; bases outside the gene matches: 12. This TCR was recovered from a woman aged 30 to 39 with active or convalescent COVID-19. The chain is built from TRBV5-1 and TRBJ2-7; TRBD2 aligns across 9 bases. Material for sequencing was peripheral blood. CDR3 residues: CASSYSGSISRNEQYF. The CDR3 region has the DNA TGCGCCAGCAGCTATAGCGGGAGTATTTCCCGGAACGAGCAGTACTTC. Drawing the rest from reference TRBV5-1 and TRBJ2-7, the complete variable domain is KAGVTQTPRYLIKTRGQQVTLSCSPISGHRSVSWYQQTPGQGLQFLFEYFSETQRNKGNFPGRFSGRQFSNSRSEMNVSTLELGDSALYLCASSYSGSISRNEQYFGPGTRLTVT.